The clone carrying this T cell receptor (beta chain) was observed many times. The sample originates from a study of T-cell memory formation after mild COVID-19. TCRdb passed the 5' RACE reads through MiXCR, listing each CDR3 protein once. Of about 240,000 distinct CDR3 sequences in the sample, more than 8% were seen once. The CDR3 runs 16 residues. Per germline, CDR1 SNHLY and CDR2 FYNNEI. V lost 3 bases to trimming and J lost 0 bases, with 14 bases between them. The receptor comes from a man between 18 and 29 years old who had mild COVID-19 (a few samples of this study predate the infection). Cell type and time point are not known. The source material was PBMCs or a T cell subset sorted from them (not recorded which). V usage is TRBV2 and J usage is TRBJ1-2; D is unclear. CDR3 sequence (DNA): TGTGCCAGCAGTGATATCGGCCTACGGGCTAACTATGGCTACACCTTC. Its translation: CASSDIGLRANYGYTF. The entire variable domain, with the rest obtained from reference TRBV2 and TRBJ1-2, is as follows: EPEVTQTPSHQVTQMGQEVILRCVPISNHLYFYWYRQILGQKVEFLVSFYNNEISEKSEIFDDQFSVERPDGSNFTLKIRSTKLEDSAMYFCASSDIGLRANYGYTFGSGTRLTVV.